This TCR beta chain stems from a study of siplizumab effects on memory and regulatory T cells (dated by TCRdb to the late 2010s). Concerning the study at large: The study examined how the anti-CD2 antibody siplizumab affects alloreactive T-cell subsets in allogeneic mixed lymphocyte reactions built from human PBMCs. The study at large found these results: Because sequences below about 10^-5 frequency were poorly captured, only a minor fraction of alloreactive clones could be mapped to unstimulated subsets. The cumulative frequency of alloreactive sequences traceable to unstimulated CD4+ memory T cells was significantly reduced by siplizumab. Among mappable alloreactive CD4+ clones, an average Treg-derived fraction of over 60% was observed with siplizumab, compared with 26.9% in control reactions. No functional confirmation was obtained for the suppressive function of proliferating Tregs from siplizumab cultures. Unstimulated naive T cells appeared to be more diverse than memory T cells, and naive cells seemed to make a substantial contribution to the alloresponse. Roughly 75-95% of proliferating CD4+ or CD8+ clones could not be assigned a naive or memory phenotype.

In regard to this clone: Its cognate antigen has yet to be identified. There are no base qualities to consult, and no much larger clone falls within one base.

The library was built by means of the immunoSEQ multiplex PCR assay. Each sample had roughly 90,000 TCR templates assayed by the deep sequencing platform. Genomic DNA extracted from sorted T cells was used for TCRbeta CDR3 sequencing. The authors' analysis ran thus. The R programming language was used for clonal analysis of TCRbeta CDR3 data. Alloreactive CD4+ and CD8+ clones were identified by comparing unstimulated samples to CFSE-low samples taken after the reaction. Regulatory or non-regulatory origin of alloreactive CD4+ clones was assigned by matching sequences to the sorted unstimulated Treg and non-Treg repertoires. TCRdb holds this immuneACCESS table with in-frame rearrangements only. Some clones are missing; in checked studies, unresolved V genes explain under half, and the rest has no known cause. Clone size and the V and J calls come from that table; the DNA yielded D and trimming. Across this sample there are tens of thousands of clones, with around 94% seen only once. Together, the top ten hold approximately 0.3% of the sample.

The CDR3, cysteine through phenylalanine, is 13 amino acids long. Only the CDR3 part of the read is kept: 39 bases, read in frame from the first base. V drops 2 bases and J drops 5 bases, leaving 9 bases in between. Per the germline V gene, MNHNS is the CDR1 and SASEGT is the CDR2. Sorted unstimulated T cells and proliferating T cells recovered from mixed lymphocyte reactions were subjected to TCRbeta CDR3 sequencing. Fresh whole blood from nine to ten HLA-typed healthy donors was used as the source from which PBMCs were isolated. Unstimulated CD4+ non-regulatory T cells were FACS-sorted to map the origin of alloreactive clones.

This TCR was sampled from a human donor in good health. The sequence is built from TRBV6-1 and TRBJ1-1; a tentative D match to TRBD1 spans 6 bases. Sequenced material: non-Treg CD4+ T cells sorted from blood. The cell subset or site label on this specimen signifies: FACS-sorted unstimulated CD4+ non-regulatory T cells. The CDR3 protein is CASSERGATEAFF. DNA sequence: TGTGCCAGCAGTGAACGGGGGGCGACTGAAGCTTTCTTT.